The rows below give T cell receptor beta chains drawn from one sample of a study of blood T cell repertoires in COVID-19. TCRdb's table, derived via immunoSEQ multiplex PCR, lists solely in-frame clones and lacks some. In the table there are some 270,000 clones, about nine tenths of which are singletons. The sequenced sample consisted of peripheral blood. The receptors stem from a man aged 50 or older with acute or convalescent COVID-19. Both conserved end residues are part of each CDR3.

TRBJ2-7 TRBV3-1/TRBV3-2 CASSQETWLPGEQYF
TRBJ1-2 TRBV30 CAWSAAGYGYTF
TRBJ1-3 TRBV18 CASSPEQGVGNTIYF
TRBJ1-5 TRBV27 CASAAGKSVNQPQHF
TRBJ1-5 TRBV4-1 CASSRNRGRENQPQHF
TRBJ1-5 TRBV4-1 CASSQDGSLSQHF
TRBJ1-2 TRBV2 CASSVTGGGYTF
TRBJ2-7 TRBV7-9 CASSLVAVPYEQYF
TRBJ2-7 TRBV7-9 CASSLAGQRTYEQYF
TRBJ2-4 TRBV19 CASSIAGGLHRIQYF
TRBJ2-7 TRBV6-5 CASSYNPGTYEQYF
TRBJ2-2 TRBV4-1 CASSQQDWTAYTGELFF
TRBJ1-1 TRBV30 CAWSLRESSEAFF
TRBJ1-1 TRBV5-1 CASSPGTANTEAFF
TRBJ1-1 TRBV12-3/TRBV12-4 CASRTSGWTEAFF
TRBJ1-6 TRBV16 CASSPQDRFYNSPLHF
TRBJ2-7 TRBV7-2 CASSSDRASSYEQYF
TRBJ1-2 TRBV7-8 CASSGGRANTNYGYTF
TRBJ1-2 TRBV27 CASSGDRVGGYGYTF
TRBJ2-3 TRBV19 CASSIGLAGLSTDTQYF
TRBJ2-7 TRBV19 CASSIQGASEQYF
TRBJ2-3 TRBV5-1 CASSLVGAGGADTQYF
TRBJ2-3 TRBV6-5 CASSYGPEATQYF
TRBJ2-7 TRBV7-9 CASSLAPSVGEQYF
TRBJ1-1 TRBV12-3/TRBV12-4 CASRWTDEIEAFF
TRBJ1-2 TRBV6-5 CASTNREGHPYGYTF
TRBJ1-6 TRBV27 CASRLSGTGDYAPLHF
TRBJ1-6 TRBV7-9 CASSLGQSSYNSPLHF
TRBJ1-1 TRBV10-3 CAISESTGVDTEAFF
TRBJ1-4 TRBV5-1 CASRTGGREKLFF
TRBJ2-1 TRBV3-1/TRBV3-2 CASSLTGVRDNEQFF
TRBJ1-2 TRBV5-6 CASSVAGLYGYTF
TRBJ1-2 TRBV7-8 CASSLAEGLGYTF
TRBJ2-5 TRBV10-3 CAISGEELAEAQYF
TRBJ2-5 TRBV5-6 CASIKPHGNQETQYF
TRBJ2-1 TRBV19 CASSRGRGYNEQFF
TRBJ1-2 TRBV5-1 CASSSRGQPNYGYTF
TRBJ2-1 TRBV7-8 CASSRPGATRNEQFF
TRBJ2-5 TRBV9 CASSPRLAQETQYF
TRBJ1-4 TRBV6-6 CASSPDRGGSEKLFF
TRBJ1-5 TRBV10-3 CAISESGLGHQPQHF
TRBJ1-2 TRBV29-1 CSVGQELNYGYTF
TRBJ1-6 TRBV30 CAWSREDSSYNSPLHF
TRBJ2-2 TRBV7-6 CASSLKQFANTGELFF
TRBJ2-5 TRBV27 CASSPGGAQTQYF
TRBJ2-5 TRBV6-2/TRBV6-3 CASSYLGTRDQYF
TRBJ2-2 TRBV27 CASSPRPLGRELFF
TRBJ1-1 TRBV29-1 CSVLGGPGLRGVATEAFF
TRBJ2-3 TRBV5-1 CASTYGLGDTQYF
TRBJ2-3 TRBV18 CASSLSSTDTQYF
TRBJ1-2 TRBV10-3 CAISGGTPYGYTF
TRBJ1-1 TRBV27 CASSLFRGNSEAFF
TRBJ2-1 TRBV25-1 CASSGLDRSYNEQFF
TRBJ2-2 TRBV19 CASSIARVDGELFF
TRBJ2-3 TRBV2 CASSEAEIAGGDTQYF
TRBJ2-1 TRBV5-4 CASSLDSYNEQFF
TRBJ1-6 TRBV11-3 CASSVRFNSPLHF
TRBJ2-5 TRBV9 CASQTVQETQYF
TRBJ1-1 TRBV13 CASRKGPAGEGAFF